Presented here are 5 T cell receptor beta chains from one specimen sequenced in a study of human T cells and chemical hapten exposure. Time point of the sample: patch test 1, 2 weeks after DPC sensitization. Treatment denoted: therapeutic diphenylcyclopropenone sensitization with weekly scalp DPC. TCRdb passed the RACE reads through MiXCR, listing each CDR3 protein once. The table includes about 100,000 distinct CDR3 sequences, 10% detected once. The sequences come from whole blood, collected in connection with sensitization to the hapten diphenylcyclopropenone (DPC). Every receptor here comes from a man in his forties with alopecia areata. Some clones in this sample may be carry-over from other donors' samples.

The CDR3 nucleotides read TGTGCCTGGAGTTACAGTCCCCAAAGGCAGTATTTT. It translates to CAWSYSPQRQYF. This rearrangement joins TRBV30 to TRBJ2-3; no clear D. The CDR3 covers 12 residues. Trimming pared 2 bases from V and 11 bases from J, leaving 14 bases between. Germline assignment: CDR1 GTSNPN and CDR2 SVGIG (reference sequence).

This sequence joins TRBV6-2 or TRBV6-3 and TRBJ1-5; D uncertain. The CDR3 contains 18 residues. The V gene lost 2 bases and the J gene lost 0 bases, with 17 bases spanning the gap. Germline-derived CDR1 and CDR2 are MNHEY and SVGEGT. CDR3 bases: TGTGCCAGCAGTTACCGCCGGCTGGGCTCAAATAGCAATCAGCCCCAGCATTTT. It is translated as CASSYRRLGSNSNQPQHF.

This clonotype has at least ten counts. This chain links TRBV28 with TRBJ2-7; tentative D call: TRBD2 (6 bases). This CDR3 spans 12 amino acids. Germline values: CDR1 MDHEN, CDR2 SYDVKM. V was pared by 6 bases and J by 0 bases, with 6 bases between. CDR3 coding DNA: TGTGCCAGCAGGACTAGCTCCTACGAGCAGTACTTC. It codes for CASRTSSYEQYF.

This chain links TRBV18 with TRBJ2-7; D is perhaps TRBD1 (6 bases). This CDR3 region has 13 residues. Per the germline V gene, CDR1 is KGHSH and CDR2 is LQKENI. The germline V and J ends were trimmed by 6 bases and 2 bases, with 11 bases remaining between them. In DNA, the CDR3 is TGTGCCAGCTCGTTGGACAGAACCTACGAGCAGTACGTC. Translating gives CASSLDRTYEQYV.

The V and J genes are TRBV30 and TRBJ2-5; D may be TRBD1 or TRBD2 (5 bases each). The CDR3 extends over 14 amino acids. Germline CDR1 is GTSNPN and CDR2 is SVGIG (reference sequence). The V gene lost 3 bases and the J gene lost 8 bases, with 19 bases spanning the gap. Here the CDR3 reads CAWRPGTDYGTQYF. In DNA, the CDR3 is TGTGCCTGGAGACCCGGGACGGATTATGGTACCCAGTACTTC.